This T cell receptor beta chain came from a study of blood T cell repertoires in COVID-19. Some clones are missing from TCRdb's copy, which holds only in-frame ones; the method was immunoSEQ multiplex PCR. This sample yields more than 150,000 clones, of which roughly 80% are seen a single time; around 13% belongs to the top ten. V shed 3 bases and J shed 7 bases, with 19 bases lying between them. There are 15 residues in the CDR3. Germline CDR1 KGHSH, CDR2 LQKENI. The receptor comes from an elderly woman with acute or convalescent COVID-19. The sequenced sample was peripheral blood. The rearrangement links TRBV18 to TRBJ2-7, with D tentatively TRBD2 (5 bases). The CDR3 loop is CASSPGVSGSGEQYF. Written as DNA, the CDR3 is TGTGCCAGCTCACCGGGTGTCAGCGGCTCTGGGGAGCAGTACTTC.